A selection of T cell receptor beta chains follows, all from one sample in a study of CD8 T cells in ankylosing spondylitis. MiXCR, run by TCRdb on the 5' RACE reads, gives a single entry per CDR3 protein. The sample lists more than 400,000 distinct CDR3 sequences, roughly 5.3% seen once, with roughly 3.5% in the top ten. The sample consisted of blood, either unsorted or a sorted T cell fraction (not recorded which). Receptors originate from a male donor with ankylosing spondylitis. Each CDR3 is given with its conserved first and last residue. D genes are given only for firm matches. Part of the rows lack a size; the others show once, few, many or a class for expanded clones.

J gene: TRBJ2-1
D gene: TRBD2
V gene: TRBV20-1
clone size: many
CDR3 protein: CSARRTSGINEQFF
CDR3 DNA: TGCAGTGCCAGGAGGACTAGCGGGATCAATGAGCAGTTCTTC

J gene: TRBJ2-1
D gene: -
V gene: TRBV12-3/TRBV12-4
clone size: few
CDR3 protein: CASSPARGGAWNEQFF
CDR3 DNA: TGTGCCAGCAGCCCCGCCCGTGGGGGGGCCTGGAATGAGCAGTTCTTC

J gene: TRBJ1-2
D gene: -
V gene: TRBV20-1
clone size: many
CDR3 protein: CSATADFYGYTF
CDR3 DNA: TGCAGTGCTACGGCGGATTTCTATGGCTACACCTTC

J gene: TRBJ2-5
D gene: -
V gene: TRBV20-1
clone size: many
CDR3 protein: CSAPPGSSRETQYF
CDR3 DNA: TGCAGTGCGCCGCCGGGGAGTTCTCGGGAGACCCAGTACTTC

J gene: TRBJ2-2
D gene: TRBD2
V gene: TRBV4-1
clone size: many
CDR3 protein: CASSSTLAGERGELFF
CDR3 DNA: TGCGCCAGCAGCTCCACCTTAGCGGGAGAACGCGGGGAGCTGTTTTTT

J gene: TRBJ1-5
D gene: TRBD1
V gene: TRBV10-3
clone size: many
CDR3 protein: CAISITGGDQPQHF
CDR3 DNA: TGTGCCATCAGTATTACAGGGGGCGACCAGCCCCAGCATTTT

J gene: TRBJ2-3
D gene: -
V gene: TRBV24-1
clone size: many
CDR3 protein: CATTLGASSTDTQYF
CDR3 DNA: TGTGCCACCACCTTAGGAGCATCTAGCACAGATACGCAGTATTTT

J gene: TRBJ2-7
D gene: TRBD1
V gene: TRBV7-2
clone size: many
CDR3 protein: CASSFSRGLYEQYF
CDR3 DNA: TGTGCCAGCAGCTTTAGCAGGGGGCTCTACGAGCAGTACTTC

J gene: TRBJ1-2
D gene: TRBD1
V gene: TRBV7-2
clone size: many
CDR3 protein: CASSLGPRDSGGYTF
CDR3 DNA: TGTGCCAGCAGCTTAGGCCCCCGGGACAGTGGTGGCTACACCTTC

J gene: TRBJ2-1
D gene: -
V gene: TRBV2
clone size: -
CDR3 protein: CASSELGRPGFF
CDR3 DNA: TGTGCCAGCAGTGAATTAGGTCGCCCAGGGTTCTTC

J gene: TRBJ2-3
D gene: TRBD2
V gene: TRBV18
clone size: many
CDR3 protein: CASSRGLAEITTDTQYF
CDR3 DNA: TGTGCCAGCTCACGAGGACTAGCGGAGATTACCACAGATACGCAGTATTTT

J gene: TRBJ2-2
D gene: TRBD2
V gene: TRBV5-1
clone size: many
CDR3 protein: CASSLLAGVNTGELFF
CDR3 DNA: TGCGCCAGCAGCCTACTAGCGGGGGTGAACACCGGGGAGCTGTTTTTT

J gene: TRBJ2-2
D gene: TRBD1
V gene: TRBV9
clone size: many
CDR3 protein: CASSPGTVAGELFF
CDR3 DNA: TGTGCCAGCAGCCCCGGGACAGTCGCCGGGGAGCTGTTTTTT

J gene: TRBJ1-2
D gene: -
V gene: TRBV20-1
clone size: few
CDR3 protein: CSAQKGVAGQGIANYGYTF
CDR3 DNA: TGCAGTGCACAGAAAGGGGTCGCGGGGCAGGGGATAGCTAACTATGGCTACACCTTC

J gene: TRBJ2-1
D gene: TRBD2
V gene: TRBV7-7
clone size: many
CDR3 protein: CASSPRAAGEGEQFF
CDR3 DNA: TGTGCTAGCAGCCCCAGGGCGGCGGGAGAAGGCGAGCAGTTCTTC

J gene: TRBJ2-3
D gene: -
V gene: TRBV7-2
clone size: -
CDR3 protein: CASVLRWGQVWDTQYF
CDR3 DNA: TGTGCCAGCGTGCTTCGGTGGGGCCAAGTATGGGATACGCAGTATTTT

J gene: TRBJ2-3
D gene: -
V gene: TRBV10-2
clone size: many
CDR3 protein: CASSWTAGTDTQYF
CDR3 DNA: TGCGCCAGCAGCTGGACAGCCGGCACAGATACGCAGTATTTT

J gene: TRBJ1-4
D gene: -
V gene: TRBV5-4
clone size: -
CDR3 protein: CASTRDLGSEKLFF
CDR3 DNA: TGTGCCAGCACCCGGGACCTAGGAAGTGAAAAACTGTTTTTT

J gene: TRBJ1-6
D gene: TRBD1
V gene: TRBV7-2
clone size: -
CDR3 protein: CASRHDRAWDYNSPLHF
CDR3 DNA: TGTGCCAGCAGACATGACAGGGCCTGGGACTATAATTCACCCCTCCACTTT

J gene: TRBJ1-2
D gene: -
V gene: TRBV21-1
clone size: many
CDR3 protein: CASSKWGQGKDYGYTF
CDR3 DNA: TGTGCCAGCAGCAAATGGGGACAGGGAAAGGACTATGGCTACACCTTC

J gene: TRBJ2-7
D gene: TRBD2
V gene: TRBV7-2
clone size: many
CDR3 protein: CASSLARRGAYEQYF
CDR3 DNA: TGTGCCAGCAGCTTAGCTAGGCGGGGGGCCTACGAGCAGTACTTC

J gene: TRBJ1-1
D gene: -
V gene: TRBV7-2
clone size: many
CDR3 protein: CASSPQDSGTEAFF
CDR3 DNA: TGTGCCAGCAGCCCACAGGACTCTGGCACTGAAGCTTTCTTT

J gene: TRBJ1-2
D gene: -
V gene: TRBV18
clone size: many
CDR3 protein: CASSSQEAYGYTF
CDR3 DNA: TGTGCCAGCTCATCCCAAGAGGCCTATGGCTACACCTTC

J gene: TRBJ2-1
D gene: -
V gene: TRBV20-1
clone size: many
CDR3 protein: CSARVGGDYNEQFF
CDR3 DNA: TGCAGTGCTAGAGTCGGCGGAGACTACAATGAGCAGTTCTTC

J gene: TRBJ1-5
D gene: -
V gene: TRBV7-9
clone size: many
CDR3 protein: CASSPGSQPQHF
CDR3 DNA: TGTGCCAGCAGCCCCGGGAGTCAGCCCCAGCATTTT

J gene: TRBJ2-4
D gene: -
V gene: TRBV20-1
clone size: many
CDR3 protein: CSAPSASGSTKNIQYF
CDR3 DNA: TGCAGTGCGCCTTCTGCGTCCGGGAGTACCAAAAACATTCAGTACTTC

J gene: TRBJ1-1
D gene: TRBD1
V gene: TRBV9
clone size: many
CDR3 protein: CASSPRTGLNTEAFF
CDR3 DNA: TGTGCCAGCAGCCCGCGGACAGGGCTGAACACTGAAGCTTTCTTT

J gene: TRBJ2-3
D gene: TRBD1
V gene: TRBV29-1
clone size: few
CDR3 protein: CSVGSAGGPDTQYF
CDR3 DNA: TGCAGCGTTGGATCAGCAGGGGGCCCAGATACGCAGTATTTT

J gene: TRBJ2-5
D gene: -
V gene: TRBV24-1
clone size: many
CDR3 protein: CATSDFGASRETQYF
CDR3 DNA: TGTGCCACCAGTGATTTTGGGGCTAGCCGGGAGACCCAGTACTTC

J gene: TRBJ2-1
D gene: TRBD2
V gene: TRBV5-1
clone size: many
CDR3 protein: CASSPTSGISYNEQFF
CDR3 DNA: TGCGCCAGCAGCCCGACTAGCGGTATCTCCTACAATGAGCAGTTCTTC

J gene: TRBJ2-3
D gene: -
V gene: TRBV20-1
clone size: many
CDR3 protein: CSARDYDPTDTQYF
CDR3 DNA: TGCAGTGCTAGAGATTACGACCCCACAGATACGCAGTATTTT

J gene: TRBJ2-1
D gene: TRBD2
V gene: TRBV6-1
clone size: many
CDR3 protein: CASSTLGQRGGNEQFF
CDR3 DNA: TGTGCCAGCAGTACACTAGGGCAGCGGGGGGGAAATGAGCAGTTCTTC

J gene: TRBJ1-1
D gene: -
V gene: TRBV7-9
clone size: many
CDR3 protein: CASRTSGAEAFF
CDR3 DNA: TGTGCCAGCAGGACTTCGGGGGCTGAAGCTTTCTTT

J gene: TRBJ2-7
D gene: TRBD1
V gene: TRBV7-3
clone size: many
CDR3 protein: CASSLRGTGDEQYF
CDR3 DNA: TGTGCCAGCAGCTTAAGGGGGACAGGGGACGAGCAGTACTTC

J gene: TRBJ1-1
D gene: -
V gene: TRBV10-3
clone size: few
CDR3 protein: CAISDSYRREAFF
CDR3 DNA: TGTGCCATCAGTGATTCCTACCGGAGGGAGGCTTTCTTT

J gene: TRBJ1-3
D gene: -
V gene: TRBV28
clone size: many
CDR3 protein: CASSSSVGSRSGNTIYF
CDR3 DNA: TGTGCCAGCAGTTCTAGTGTCGGGTCGCGCTCTGGAAACACCATATATTTT

J gene: TRBJ2-2
D gene: -
V gene: TRBV5-1
clone size: many
CDR3 protein: CASSSGDRGTGELFF
CDR3 DNA: TGCGCCAGCAGCTCCGGGGATCGGGGCACCGGGGAGCTGTTTTTT

J gene: TRBJ2-3
D gene: -
V gene: TRBV24-1
clone size: many
CDR3 protein: CATSDSPRGADTQYF
CDR3 DNA: TGTGCCACCAGTGATTCCCCCAGGGGAGCAGATACGCAGTATTTT

J gene: TRBJ2-1
D gene: -
V gene: TRBV6-1
clone size: -
CDR3 protein: CASSASGLPYNEQFF
CDR3 DNA: TGTGCCAGCAGTGCGTCAGGGCTCCCGTACAATGAGCAGTTCTTC

J gene: TRBJ2-4
D gene: TRBD1
V gene: TRBV6-2/TRBV6-3
clone size: many
CDR3 protein: CASSGDSLAAKNIQYF
CDR3 DNA: TGTGCCAGCAGTGGGGACAGCCTTGCGGCCAAAAACATTCAGTACTTC

J gene: TRBJ2-3
D gene: -
V gene: TRBV20-1
clone size: many
CDR3 protein: CSARGRGAVADTQYF
CDR3 DNA: TGCAGTGCTAGAGGGCGGGGAGCCGTCGCAGATACGCAGTATTTT

J gene: TRBJ2-1
D gene: TRBD1
V gene: TRBV12-3/TRBV12-4
clone size: many
CDR3 protein: CASRRWGQGVFNEQFF
CDR3 DNA: TGTGCCAGCAGGCGGTGGGGACAGGGGGTTTTCAATGAGCAGTTCTTC

J gene: TRBJ1-2
D gene: -
V gene: TRBV7-2
clone size: few
CDR3 protein: CASSYPPGQVRSYGYTF
CDR3 DNA: TGTGCCAGCAGCTACCCACCGGGACAAGTAAGGTCCTATGGCTACACCTTC

J gene: TRBJ1-5
D gene: -
V gene: TRBV12-3/TRBV12-4
clone size: many
CDR3 protein: CASSLSSSHQPQHF
CDR3 DNA: TGTGCCAGCAGTTTATCCAGCTCCCATCAGCCCCAGCATTTT

J gene: TRBJ2-7
D gene: -
V gene: TRBV20-1
clone size: many
CDR3 protein: CSATGPPHEEQYF
CDR3 DNA: TGCAGTGCGACGGGGCCACCCCATGAAGAGCAGTACTTC

J gene: TRBJ1-1
D gene: -
V gene: TRBV29-1
clone size: many
CDR3 protein: CSAALGNTEAFF
CDR3 DNA: TGCAGCGCTGCCCTTGGGAACACTGAAGCTTTCTTT

J gene: TRBJ1-1
D gene: -
V gene: TRBV12-3/TRBV12-4
clone size: many
CDR3 protein: CASRQRITRRDTEAFF
CDR3 DNA: TGTGCCAGCCGGCAAAGGATCACCCGGAGAGACACTGAAGCTTTCTTT

J gene: TRBJ1-2
D gene: -
V gene: TRBV6-5
clone size: many
CDR3 protein: CASSYSRRERDYGYTF
CDR3 DNA: TGTGCCAGCAGTTACTCAAGGAGGGAGCGTGACTATGGCTACACCTTC

J gene: TRBJ2-1
D gene: -
V gene: TRBV7-9
clone size: many
CDR3 protein: CASVSHEQFF
CDR3 DNA: TGTGCCAGCGTCTCACATGAGCAGTTCTTC

J gene: TRBJ1-2
D gene: -
V gene: TRBV6-1
clone size: many
CDR3 protein: CASSRDGNYGYTF
CDR3 DNA: TGTGCCAGCAGCCGGGACGGTAACTATGGCTACACCTTC